This passage covers 23 T cell receptor beta chains from one sample sequenced in a study of T cell repertoires in cytomegalovirus infection. One entry per CDR3 protein results from TCRdb running MiXCR on the reads. The sample contains approximately 180,000 distinct CDR3 sequences, approximately 9.7% of which appear only once. Material for sequencing was PBMCs. The receptor set was obtained from a human donor in good health (CMV status not recorded). Some clones in this sample may be carry-over from other donors' samples.

In this sample, this clonotype turned up a few times. The chain links TRBV5-1 to TRBJ2-1, with a possible D match to TRBD1 (6 bases). The V and J ends lost 0 bases and 0 bases respectively, with 16 bases between them. The CDR3 is 18 amino acids. Per the germline V gene, CDR1 is SGHRS and CDR2 is YFSETQ. CDR3 residues: CASSLAGQRGGSYNEQFF. CDR3 bases: TGCGCCAGCAGCTTGGCAGGTCAACGAGGGGGCTCCTACAATGAGCAGTTCTTC. Looking up the rest from reference TRBV5-1 and TRBJ2-1 gives the full variable domain: KAGVTQTPRYLIKTRGQQVTLSCSPISGHRSVSWYQQTPGQGLQFLFEYFSETQRNKGNFPGRFSGRQFSNSRSEMNVSTLELGDSALYLCASSLAGQRGGSYNEQFFGPGTRLTVL.

This clonotype was observed at least ten times. V usage is TRBV7-8 and J usage is TRBJ2-1; D is unclear. V was trimmed by 7 bases and J by 0 bases, leaving 16 bases between them. The CDR3 has 16 residues. The germline V gene encodes CDR1 SGHVS and CDR2 FQNEAQ. In DNA form, the CDR3 reads TGTGCCAGCATTCGTTCGGGCGCAGCCTCCTACAATGAGCAGTTCTTC. Protein: CASIRSGAASYNEQFF.

This chain links TRBV19 with TRBJ1-1; 7 nucleotides line up with TRBD1. The CDR3 covers 13 residues. CDR1 and CDR2 from the germline V gene are LNHDA and SQIVND (reference sequence). Losses at the gene ends were 10 bases for V and 1 base for J; bases not matched to a gene: 6. CDR3 coding DNA: TGTGCCACCCAGCACAGGGGGAACACTGAAGCTTTCTTT. It is translated as CATQHRGNTEAFF.

This clonotype was detected a few times. The chain recombines TRBV2 with TRBJ1-3; D gene uncertain. V lost 8 bases and J lost 0, with 14 bases in between. This CDR3 region has 15 residues. Germline V gene sequence: CDR1 SNHLY, CDR2 FYNNEI. This CDR3 reads CASLRELSSGNTIYF. In DNA, the CDR3 is TGTGCCAGCCTCCGGGAGTTGAGCTCTGGAAACACCATATATTTT.

This clonotype was detected ten times or more. The chain employs TRBV7-2 and TRBJ2-1; 12 bases match TRBD2. Per the germline V gene, CDR1 is SGHTA and CDR2 is FQGNSA. J lost 4 bases, V lost 9 bases, and 4 bases had no gene match. CDR3 length: 14 residues. The CDR3 sequence is CASKLAGGYNEQFF. The CDR3 bases are TGTGCCAGTAAACTAGCGGGAGGTTACAATGAGCAGTTCTTC.

The rearrangement links TRBV12-3 or TRBV12-4 to TRBJ1-2; D is uncertain. This CDR3 is built from 13 residues. V was trimmed by 7 bases and J by 8 bases, leaving 17 bases between them. As DNA, the CDR3 is TGTGCCAGCACTTCGACTTTGGGTATGGGCTACACCTTC. It codes for CASTSTLGMGYTF.

This clonotype was counted a few times. The rearrangement joins TRBV10-1 to TRBJ1-1; 9 bases agree with TRBD1. Germline loops: CDR1 WNHNN, CDR2 SYGVQD (reference sequence). CDR3 size: 13 residues. Trimming took 5 bases from V and 5 from J; bases not matched to a gene: 3. DNA for the CDR3: TGCGCCAGCAGTCCTGACAGGGGGACTGAAGCTTTCTTT. It specifies CASSPDRGTEAFF.

This clonotype was picked up many times. The chain couples TRBV12-3 or TRBV12-4 to TRBJ2-5; 9 positions match TRBD1. V lost 5 bases to trimming and J lost 7 bases; unmatched junction nucleotides: 5. CDR3 length: 13 residues. This chain's CDR3 is CASSRDRAGTQYF. The CDR3 DNA reads as TGTGCCAGCAGTAGGGACAGGGCAGGGACCCAGTACTTC.

Ten or more counts support this clonotype. The chain uses TRBV7-2 and TRBJ2-1, with 9 bases lining up with TRBD2. V shed 1 base, J shed 9 bases, and the junction held 7 bases outside the gene matches. CDR1 and CDR2 from the germline V gene are SGHTA and FQGNSA. This CDR3 is 15 amino acids long. The CDR3 nucleotides read TGTGCCAGCAGCTTAGGGCGGGGGGGTTCATTTGAGCAGTTCTTC. Translation gives CASSLGRGGSFEQFF.

This clonotype came up many times. The chain links TRBV6-1 to TRBJ2-3; D is ambiguous. The CDR3 sequence is 13 residues long. Trimming took 5 bases from V and 6 from J, leaving 12 bases between them. CDR1 MNHNS and CDR2 SASEGT come from the germline V gene. The CDR3 sequence is CASSYRPRDTQYF. Here the CDR3 DNA reads TGTGCCAGCAGTTACCGCCCGAGGGATACGCAGTATTTT.

This clonotype was seen many times. The chain carries TRBV7-2 and TRBJ1-3; D is unclear. This CDR3 has 14 amino acids. The V end lost 4 bases, the J end lost 0 bases, and 7 bases lay between the germline ends. Germline CDR1 is SGHTA and CDR2 is FQGNSA. CDR3 residues: CASSSRRSGNTIYF. The CDR3 DNA reads as TGTGCCAGCAGCTCGAGACGCTCTGGAAACACCATATATTTT.

This clonotype showed up just a few times. The chain is built from TRBV28 and TRBJ2-4, with 7 nucleotides matching TRBD1. V trimming: 4 bases; J trimming: 1 base; junction bases outside the gene matches: 13. The CDR3 contains 18 residues. From germline, CDR1 is MDHEN and CDR2 SYDVKM. CDR3 bases: TGTGCCAGCAGTTATCAGGGGGTGCCAGGGACGGCCAAAAACATTCAGTACTTC. Protein: CASSYQGVPGTAKNIQYF.

The table lists this clonotype with a few counts. The rearrangement joins TRBV28 to TRBJ1-2; D is possibly TRBD1 (5 bases). V was clipped by 6 bases and J by 4 bases, with 6 bases between them. The CDR3 length is 11 residues. Germline V gene sequence: CDR1 MDHEN, CDR2 SYDVKM. The CDR3 coding sequence is TGTGCCAGCAGACAGGCCTATGGCTACACCTTC. Translated: CASRQAYGYTF.

As to this clonotype: A much larger clone lies one base from this, so it may be a read error. This rearrangement joins TRBV7-2 to TRBJ1-2; D ambiguous. Per germline, CDR1 SGHTA and CDR2 FQGNSA. The CDR3 is made up of 14 amino acids. The CDR3 protein is CASSLAGMNYVYTF. In DNA, the CDR3 is TGTGCCAGCAGCTTAGCGGGGATGAACTATGTCTACACCTTC.

In its sample, this clonotype was seen many times. The chain joins TRBV7-9 to TRBJ1-4, with a weak D call TRBD1 (5 bases). The CDR3 covers 17 residues. CDR1 and CDR2 (germline): SEHNR, FQNEAQ (reference sequence). V was cut by 0 bases and J by 8 bases, with 19 bases left in between. CDR3 DNA sequence: TGTGCCAGCAGCTTAGCAGGCGGGGACCTGGCGTTAGAAAAACTGTTTTTT. This translates into CASSLAGGDLALEKLFF.

This clonotype occurred a few times. V usage is TRBV5-6 and J usage is TRBJ2-1; the D is unclear. The CDR3 totals 12 residues. The V end was cut by 3 bases, the J end by 7 bases, with 8 bases between. Germline loops: CDR1 SGHDT, CDR2 YYEEEE. The CDR3 region is CASSSDENEQFF. CDR3 nucleotide sequence: TGTGCCAGCAGCTCGGATGAAAATGAGCAGTTCTTC.

This clonotype was seen at least ten times. The chain uses TRBV9 and TRBJ2-7; D is uncertain. V lost 0 bases and J lost 0, with 10 bases in between. The CDR3 spans 15 residues. The germline V gene encodes CDR1 SGDLS and CDR2 YYNGEE. CDR3 sequence (DNA): TGTGCCAGCAGCGTAGGGACGGTTAGCTCCTACGAGCAGTACTTC. It translates to CASSVGTVSSYEQYF. The full variable domain, with the rest looked up from reference TRBV9 and TRBJ2-7, is DSGVTQTPKHLITATGQRVTLRCSPRSGDLSVYWYQQSLDQGLQFLIQYYNGEERAKGNILERFSAQQFPDLHSELNLSSLELGDSALYFCASSVGTVSSYEQYFGPGTRLTVT.

This clonotype was seen at least ten times. The V and J genes are TRBV5-4 and TRBJ1-1; maybe TRBD1 (6 bases). Germline V CDR1 and CDR2: SGHNT, YYREEE (reference sequence). V was clipped by 4 bases and J by 2 bases, with 15 bases between them. This CDR3 is built from 15 residues. The CDR3 here is CASSPGLQGNTEAFF. The DNA of the CDR3 is TGTGCCAGCAGCCCAGGTTTACAGGGCAACACTGAAGCTTTCTTT. Drawing the rest from reference TRBV5-4 and TRBJ1-1, the complete variable domain is ETGVTQSPTHLIKTRGQQVTLRCSSQSGHNTVSWYQQALGQGPQFIFQYYREEENGRGNFPPRFSGLQFPNYSSELNVNALELDDSALYLCASSPGLQGNTEAFFGQGTRLTVV.

This clonotype was seen many times. The chain is built from TRBV7-2 and TRBJ1-5; D gene ambiguous. Germline V CDR1 and CDR2: SGHTA, FQGNSA. The germline V and J ends were trimmed by 2 bases and 6 bases, with 8 bases remaining between them. The CDR3 loop spans 13 amino acids. The CDR3 loop reads CASSLYPFQPQHF. The CDR3 DNA follows: TGTGCCAGCAGCTTATACCCGTTTCAGCCCCAGCATTTT. Full variable domain (missing parts from reference TRBV7-2 and TRBJ1-5): GAGVSQSPSNKVTEKGKDVELRCDPISGHTALYWYRQSLGQGLEFLIYFQGNSAPDKSGLPSDRFSAERTGGSVSTLTIQRTQQEDSAVYLCASSLYPFQPQHFGDGTRLSIL.

This clonotype was observed many times. The rearrangement links TRBV5-5 to TRBJ2-1; no definite D call. The V and J ends lost 4 bases and 7 bases respectively, with 9 bases between them. The CDR3 totals 12 residues. Germline V gene lookup returns CDR1 SGHKS and CDR2 YYEKEE (reference sequence). The chain's CDR3 is CASSPWGNEQFF. The CDR3 DNA reads TGTGCCAGCAGCCCGTGGGGAAATGAGCAGTTCTTC. Variable domain in full (rest from reference TRBV5-5 and TRBJ2-1): DAGVTQSPTHLIKTRGQQVTLRCSPISGHKSVSWYQQVLGQGPQFIFQYYEKEERGRGNFPDRFSARQFPNYSSELNVNALLLGDSALYLCASSPWGNEQFFGPGTRLTVL.

This clonotype was seen ten or more times. The chain uses TRBV7-2 and TRBJ2-7; 9 positions agree with TRBD1. The germline CDR1 and CDR2 sequences are SGHTA and FQGNSA. This CDR3 region has 18 residues. The J segment lost 2 bases and the V segment lost 5 bases, leaving 16 bases of the junction unmatched. CDR3 nucleotides: TGTGCCAGCAGCCCGGATGGACAGGGGTCATCCTCTACCTACGAGCAGTACTTC. It is translated as CASSPDGQGSSSTYEQYF. The whole variable domain, remainder taken from reference TRBV7-2 and TRBJ2-7, is GAGVSQSPSNKVTEKGKDVELRCDPISGHTALYWYRQSLGQGLEFLIYFQGNSAPDKSGLPSDRFSAERTGGSVSTLTIQRTQQEDSAVYLCASSPDGQGSSSTYEQYFGPGTRLTVT.

This clonotype has a handful of counts. The V call is TRBV5-5, the J call TRBJ2-7, with 10 bases fitting TRBD1. Germline V CDR1 and CDR2: SGHKS, YYEKEE (reference sequence). CDR3 length: 14 residues. Germline trimming cut 3 bases from V and 3 bases from J; bases unmatched to any gene: 3. CDR3 sequence (DNA): TGTGCCAGCAGCTCGGGACAGGGGAACTACGAGCAGTACTTC. As protein: CASSSGQGNYEQYF.

The genes are TRBV7-2 and TRBJ1-1, with a weak D call TRBD1 (5 bases). Germline V gene data show CDR1 as SGHTA and CDR2 as FQGNSA. V lost 4 bases to trimming and J lost 0 bases, with 18 bases between them. The CDR3 sequence is 17 residues long. CDR3 residues: CASSSAPGRGVNTEAFF. The CDR3, as DNA: TGTGCCAGCAGCTCCGCCCCCGGACGGGGGGTGAACACTGAAGCTTTCTTT.